This T cell receptor (beta chain) was sequenced in a study of blood T cell repertoires in COVID-19. The table came from immunoSEQ multiplex PCR; TCRdb's copy has only in-frame clones and leaves some out. There are approximately 150,000 clones in the sample; 79% occur only once, and around 19% lies in the top ten. The CDR3 covers 15 residues. Trimming took off 0 bases at V and 2 bases at J, with 9 bases between the two ends. Germline V CDR1 and CDR2: SGHRS, YFSETQ. This chain links TRBV5-1 with TRBJ2-1; D is ambiguous. The sequencing sample was made of PBMCs or T cells enriched from blood (not recorded which). This sequence was found in a woman in her 70s in a cohort exposed to, infected with or recovered from COVID-19 (not recorded which). The CDR3: CASSLVQATYNEQFF. CDR3 bases: TGCGCCAGCAGCTTGGTCCAGGCGACCTACAATGAGCAGTTCTTC. Drawing the rest from reference TRBV5-1 and TRBJ2-1, the complete variable domain is KAGVTQTPRYLIKTRGQQVTLSCSPISGHRSVSWYQQTPGQGLQFLFEYFSETQRNKGNFPGRFSGRQFSNSRSEMNVSTLELGDSALYLCASSLVQATYNEQFFGPGTRLTVL.